This is a list of T cell receptor beta chains from one sample in a study of T cell repertoires in cytomegalovirus infection. Antigens for these TCRs are unknown. TCRdb re-analysed the reads in MiXCR, keeping a single row per CDR3 protein. The repertoire holds around 310,000 distinct CDR3 sequences, with 25% to 30% as singletons. The sample in question was cultured PBMCs, obtained from culture after CMV antigen stimulation. The receptors come from a human donor in good health (CMV status not recorded). Some clones in this sample may be carry-over from other donors' samples. Both conserved end residues are trimmed from each CDR3. The order of the fields is V gene, J gene, CDR3 protein.

>TRBV11-2|TRBJ2-3
ASSEEGQADTQY
>TRBV7-2|TRBJ2-7
ASSLGYLSYEQY
>TRBV6-1|TRBJ2-1
ASSLGATRFSYNEQF
>TRBV12-3/TRBV12-4|TRBJ2-7
ASSFGFGPNYEQY
>TRBV27|TRBJ1-1
ASSLRGPGDFNTEAF
>TRBV2|TRBJ1-5
ASSEGGTRNQPQH
>TRBV27|TRBJ2-5
ASSPRNIFQETQY
>TRBV12-3/TRBV12-4|TRBJ2-7
ASSKSGTDYEQY
>TRBV7-2|TRBJ2-3
ASRLGRSRYTDTQY
>TRBV12-3/TRBV12-4|TRBJ1-1
ASRIGTVYEAF
>TRBV20-1|TRBJ1-2
SARDNRVHGYT
>TRBV6-6|TRBJ1-2
ASSWGGQVDYT
>TRBV7-2|TRBJ1-1
ASSSTVTEAF